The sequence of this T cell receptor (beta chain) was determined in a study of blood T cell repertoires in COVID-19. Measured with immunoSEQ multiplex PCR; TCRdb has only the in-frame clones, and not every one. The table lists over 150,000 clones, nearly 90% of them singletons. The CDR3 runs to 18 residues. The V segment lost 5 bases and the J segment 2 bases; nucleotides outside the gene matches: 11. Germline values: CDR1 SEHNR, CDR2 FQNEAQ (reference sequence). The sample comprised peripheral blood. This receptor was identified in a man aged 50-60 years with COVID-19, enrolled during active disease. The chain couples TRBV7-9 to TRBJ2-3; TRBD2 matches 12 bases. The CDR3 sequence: CASSVTATSGRTTDTQYF. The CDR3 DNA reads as TGTGCCAGCAGCGTTACGGCAACTAGCGGGAGGACCACAGATACGCAGTATTTT.